This T cell receptor beta chain emerged from a study of response to subunit inactivated influenza vaccine. This clonotype was observed many times. No antigen is known for it. MiXCR was run by TCRdb on the RT-PCR reads, yielding one entry per CDR3 protein. The sample shows 400,000 to 550,000 distinct CDR3 sequences, about 25% of them seen only once. Study-level points and caveats: Every seasonal influenza vaccination brings in few new T cells, the authors suggested.

Sequenced here: CD4+ T cells sorted from PBMCs, sampled 5 days after vaccination. This receptor was taken from a man aged 45-65 years who received an inactivated influenza vaccine.

This CDR3 is CASSAQGLSGEQYF. In DNA form, the CDR3 reads TGTGCCAGCAGCGCACAGGGGTTGTCCGGCGAGCAGTACTTC. This sequence joins TRBV12-3 or TRBV12-4 and TRBJ2-7, with 7 bases that match TRBD1. V shed 6 bases, J shed 6 bases, and the junction held 11 bases outside the gene matches. The CDR3 sequence is 14 residues long.